This T cell receptor (beta chain) was captured by sequencing in a study of tumor and adjacent non-tumor tissue in lung cancer. A modified ARM-PCR protocol with three rounds of nested PCR amplified TCRbeta. Using its own MiXCR run on the multiplex PCR reads, TCRdb lists one record per CDR3 protein. The sample carries under 85,000 distinct CDR3 sequences, 76% recorded once. The CDR3 has 14 amino acids. CDR1 and CDR2 (germline): LGHNA, YNFKEQ. As concerns this clonotype: Germline is not matched at one junction end, which may reflect a read error.

The template was RNA from unsorted bulk tissue. This non-tumor lung sample came from over 3 cm beyond the tumor edge. The sample taken for sequencing was distant non-tumor lung tissue. The chain combines TRBV4-2 with TRBJ1-4; D is ambiguous. The clonotype comes from a man in his sixties or seventies with non-small cell lung cancer. The CDR3 DNA reads as TGTGCCAGCATCCAACCCGTGACCTTAGAAAAACTGTTTTTT. Amino acids: CASIQPVTLEKLFF.